The 15 T cell receptor beta chains in this list originate from one sample, sequenced in a study of T cell repertoires in cytomegalovirus infection. Antigen specificity for these receptors is unknown. MiXCR was run by TCRdb on the reads, yielding one entry per CDR3 protein. The sample holds roughly 920,000 distinct CDR3 sequences; roughly 30% are singletons and the top ten take roughly 13%. This material consisted of cultured CD8+ T cells from PBMCs, taken from culture after CMV antigen stimulation. Receptors originate from a human donor in good health (CMV status not recorded). Some clones in this sample may be carry-over from other donors' samples.

Concerning this clonotype: The junction departs from the called germline gene at one end, perhaps through a read error. This sequence joins TRBV27 and TRBJ1-1; 10 nucleotides line up with TRBD1. Germline assignment: CDR1 MNHEY and CDR2 SMNVEV (reference sequence). The CDR3 covers 15 residues. The CDR3: CASSLLGQGSTEAFF. For the CDR3, the DNA is TGTGCCAGCAGCTTATTGGGACAGGGGTCCACTGAAGCTTTCTTT.

V and J are TRBV9 and TRBJ2-1, with 7 bases lining up with TRBD2. CDR3 length equals 13 residues. Germline CDR1 SGDLS, CDR2 YYNGEE. V was pared by 4 bases and J by 10 bases, with 8 bases of the junction left unmatched. DNA of the CDR3: TGTGCCAGCAGCCCGGCCCCGGGAGGCGAGCAGTTCTTC. It translates to CASSPAPGGEQFF.

This clonotype appeared a few times. The genes are TRBV6-2 or TRBV6-3 and TRBJ2-1, with 14 bases fitting TRBD2. After removal of 2 bases from V and 4 bases from J, the junction contained 16 bases not matched to a gene. Germline-derived CDR1 and CDR2 are MNHEY and SVGEGT. CDR3 length equals 21 residues. CDR3 nucleotides: TGTGCCAGCAGTTACCGAAGACTAGCGGGGGGGCTCCCCGAAAGTTACAATGAGCAGTTCTTC. Its protein is CASSYRRLAGGLPESYNEQFF.

This clonotype has only a few counts. The V call is TRBV20-1, the J call TRBJ1-6, with D possibly being TRBD1 (5 bases). Germline lookup yields CDR1 DFQATT and CDR2 SNEGSKA (reference sequence). The CDR3 length is 16 residues. The ends were cut back, 4 bases at V and 8 bases at J, with 21 bases in the middle. The CDR3 spells CSATTHRAGTDSPLHF. DNA of the CDR3: TGCAGTGCTACTACCCATCGGGCAGGGACCGATTCACCCCTCCACTTT.

Written as DNA, the CDR3 is TGTGCCAGCAGTTATCTTGTGACAGGGAGGGTGGATGAGCAGTTCTTC. Protein: CASSYLVTGRVDEQFF. The chain couples TRBV6-2 or TRBV6-3 to TRBJ2-1, with D perhaps given as TRBD1 or TRBD2 (7 bases each). Germline CDR1 is MNHEY and CDR2 is SVGEGT. V lost 3 bases and J 8 bases, leaving 20 bases between the germline ends. The CDR3 is made up of 16 amino acids.

This clonotype has only a few counts. V gene TRBV19 combines with J gene TRBJ1-5; D ambiguous. The germline gives CDR1 LNHDA, CDR2 SQIVND (reference sequence). This CDR3 has 16 residues. CDR3 in amino acids: CAYGRAGDYSNQPQHF. The CDR3 region has the DNA TGTGCATATGGGAGGGCGGGCGATTATAGCAATCAGCCCCAGCATTTT.

The genes are TRBV20-1 and TRBJ2-1; perhaps D is TRBD1 or TRBD2 (5 bases each). The germline V and J ends were trimmed by 2 bases and 2 bases, with 13 bases remaining between them. CDR1 DFQATT and CDR2 SNEGSKA come from the germline V gene (reference sequence). This CDR3 is built from 15 residues. The CDR3 nucleotides read TGCAGTGCTAGATCGGGGACCTCTGCCTACAATGAGCAGTTCTTC. Translation gives CSARSGTSAYNEQFF.

In this sample, this clonotype turned up a few times. This chain connects TRBV28 to TRBJ1-3; D uncertain. The germline CDR1 and CDR2 sequences are MDHEN and SYDVKM. The V end lost 3 bases, the J end lost 4 bases, and 10 bases lay between the germline ends. The CDR3 sequence is 14 residues long. The CDR3 DNA sequence: TGTGCCAGCAGTTTTTTAAGGTTCGGAAACACCATATATTTT. Amino acid sequence: CASSFLRFGNTIYF.

Worth noting for this clonotype: This may arise from a read error, as a much more abundant clone is one base away. J is TRBJ2-7 and V is TRBV7-2; 7 nucleotides line up with TRBD2. From germline, CDR1 is SGHTA and CDR2 FQGNSA. The CDR3 is 16 amino acids. V trimming: 5 bases; J trimming: 2 bases; junction bases outside the gene matches: 12. CDR3 in DNA: TGTGCCAGCAGCCGCGGACTAGTGGGGAACACCTACGAGCAGTACTTC. This codes for CASSRGLVGNTYEQYF.

V usage is TRBV28 and J usage is TRBJ1-1, with D hard to call. CDR3 length: 13 amino acids. With 5 bases removed from V and 7 bases from J, the gap between germline ends came to 14 bases. Germline lookup yields CDR1 MDHEN and CDR2 SYDVKM. The CDR3: CASSILGEVEAFF. CDR3 bases: TGTGCCAGCAGTATCTTAGGAGAGGTTGAAGCTTTCTTT.

Only a few counts were recorded for this clonotype. The chain uses TRBV6-2 or TRBV6-3 and TRBJ2-1; a possible D gene is TRBD2 (5 bases). Trimming removed 6 bases from V and 6 bases from J, with 9 bases in between. There are 12 residues in the CDR3. The germline CDR1 and CDR2 sequences are MNHEY and SVGEGT. The CDR3 DNA reads TGTGCCAGCAGACGGAGCGGCAATGAGCAGTTCTTC. Its protein product is CASRRSGNEQFF.

This chain links TRBV6-8 with TRBJ1-1; D not resolved. Germline V CDR1 and CDR2: MNHGY, SAAAGT. V was cut by 2 bases and J by 7 bases, with 14 bases left in between. The CDR3 covers 14 residues. The CDR3 region is CASSYGLGNGEAFF. The CDR3 DNA is TGTGCCAGCAGTTACGGGCTAGGGAACGGTGAAGCTTTCTTT.

Of note for this clonotype: A much more abundant neighbour one base away suggests this may be a read error. The V call is TRBV7-2, the J call TRBJ2-7; 9 bases are a match to TRBD2. CDR1 SGHTA and CDR2 FQGNSA come from the germline V gene. V dropped 10 bases and J dropped 3; count of bases not matched to a gene: 13. The CDR3 runs to 15 residues. CDR3 nucleotide sequence: TGTGCCAACAGTCCAGGCCCAGCGGGGGGCTACGAGCAGTACTTC. Residues: CANSPGPAGGYEQYF. The full variable domain, in which reference TRBV7-2 and TRBJ2-7 provide the parts outside the CDR3, is GAGVSQSPSNKVTEKGKDVELRCDPISGHTALYWYRQSLGQGLEFLIYFQGNSAPDKSGLPSDRFSAERTGGSVSTLTIQRTQQEDSAVYLCANSPGPAGGYEQYFGPGTRLTVT.

The chain links TRBV4-1 to TRBJ1-5, with no clear D. This CDR3 contains 14 residues. Trimming took off 3 bases at V and 6 bases at J, with 12 bases between the two ends. Germline CDR1 and CDR2: MGHRA and YSYEKL. CDR3 DNA: TGCGCCAGCAGCCAGGGAGTTCTGGGTCAGCCCCAGCATTTT. It is translated as CASSQGVLGQPQHF.

This clonotype was seen more than once but under ten times. The V gene is TRBV7-9, the J gene TRBJ1-5; 7 bases agree with TRBD1. This CDR3 region has 18 residues. Germline V gene data show CDR1 as SEHNR and CDR2 as FQNEAQ (reference sequence). V shed 5 bases, J shed 0 bases, and the junction held 13 bases outside the gene matches. CDR3 in amino acids: CASSPAGDRVYSNQPQHF. CDR3 bases: TGTGCCAGCAGCCCCGCCGGGGACAGAGTCTATAGCAATCAGCCCCAGCATTTT.